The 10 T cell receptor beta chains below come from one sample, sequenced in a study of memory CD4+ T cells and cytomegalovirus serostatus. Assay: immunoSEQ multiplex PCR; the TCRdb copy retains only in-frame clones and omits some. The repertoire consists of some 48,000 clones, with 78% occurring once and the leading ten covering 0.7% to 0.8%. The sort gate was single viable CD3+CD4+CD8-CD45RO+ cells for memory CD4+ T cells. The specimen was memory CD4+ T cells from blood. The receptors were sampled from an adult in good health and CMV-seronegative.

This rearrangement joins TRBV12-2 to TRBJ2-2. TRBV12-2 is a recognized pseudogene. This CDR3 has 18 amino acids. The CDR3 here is CASRLVRDRNSNTGELFF. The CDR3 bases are TGTGCAAGTCGCTTAGTTCGGGACCGAAATTCGAACACCGGGGAGCTGTTTTTT.

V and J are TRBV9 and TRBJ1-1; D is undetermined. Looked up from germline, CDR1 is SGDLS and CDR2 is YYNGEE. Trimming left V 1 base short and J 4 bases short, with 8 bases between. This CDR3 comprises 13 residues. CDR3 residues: CASSVQGGTEAFF. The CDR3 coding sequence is TGTGCCAGCAGCGTACAAGGCGGCACTGAAGCTTTCTTT. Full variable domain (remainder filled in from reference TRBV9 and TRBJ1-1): DSGVTQTPKHLITATGQRVTLRCSPRSGDLSVYWYQQSLDQGLQFLIQYYNGEERAKGNILERFSAQQFPDLHSELNLSSLELGDSALYFCASSVQGGTEAFFGQGTRLTVV.

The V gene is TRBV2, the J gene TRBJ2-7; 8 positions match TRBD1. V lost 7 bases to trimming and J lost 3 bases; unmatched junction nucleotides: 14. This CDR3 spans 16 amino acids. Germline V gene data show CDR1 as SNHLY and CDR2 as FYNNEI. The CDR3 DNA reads TGTGCCAGCACCGACCTGGGCAGGGGGCCTGTCTACGAGCAGTACTTC. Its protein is CASTDLGRGPVYEQYF. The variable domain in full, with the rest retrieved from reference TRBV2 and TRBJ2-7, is EPEVTQTPSHQVTQMGQEVILRCVPISNHLYFYWYRQILGQKVEFLVSFYNNEISEKSEIFDDQFSVERPDGSNFTLKIRSTKLEDSAMYFCASTDLGRGPVYEQYFGPGTRLTVT.

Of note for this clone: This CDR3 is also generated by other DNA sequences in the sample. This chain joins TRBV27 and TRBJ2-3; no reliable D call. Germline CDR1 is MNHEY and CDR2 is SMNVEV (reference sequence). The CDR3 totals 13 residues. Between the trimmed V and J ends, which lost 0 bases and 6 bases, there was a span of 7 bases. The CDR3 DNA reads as TGTGCCAGCAGTTTATCGTGGCGGGATACGCAGTATTTT. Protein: CASSLSWRDTQYF.

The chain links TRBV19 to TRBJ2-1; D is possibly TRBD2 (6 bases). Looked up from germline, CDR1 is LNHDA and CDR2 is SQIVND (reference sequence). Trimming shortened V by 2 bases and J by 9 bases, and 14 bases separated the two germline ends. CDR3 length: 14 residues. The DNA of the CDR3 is TGTGCCAGTAGTATAATGGCGGGACCTTTTGAGCAGTTCTTC. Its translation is CASSIMAGPFEQFF.

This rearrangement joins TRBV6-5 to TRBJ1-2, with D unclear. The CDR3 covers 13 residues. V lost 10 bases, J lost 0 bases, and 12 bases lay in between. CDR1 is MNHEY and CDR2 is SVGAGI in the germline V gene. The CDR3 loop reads CATRSSTNYGYTF. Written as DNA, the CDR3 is TGTGCCACGAGGAGCAGCACTAACTATGGCTACACCTTC.

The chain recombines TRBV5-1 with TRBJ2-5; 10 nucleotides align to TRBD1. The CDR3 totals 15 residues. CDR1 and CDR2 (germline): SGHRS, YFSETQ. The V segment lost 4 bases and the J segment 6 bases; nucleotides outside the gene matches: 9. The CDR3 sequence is CASSPLTGGGKTQYF. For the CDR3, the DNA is TGCGCCAGCAGCCCTCTGACAGGGGGCGGGAAGACCCAGTACTTC.

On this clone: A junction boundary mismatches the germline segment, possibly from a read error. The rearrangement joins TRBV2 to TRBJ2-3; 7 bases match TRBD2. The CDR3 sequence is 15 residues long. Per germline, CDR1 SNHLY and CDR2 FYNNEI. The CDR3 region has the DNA TGTGCCAGCATATCCAGGGAGACTAGCACATATACGCAGTATTTT. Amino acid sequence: CASISRETSTYTQYF.

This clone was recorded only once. CDR3 protein: CASSPGQPNQPQHF. The CDR3 DNA reads as TGTGCCAGCTCACCCGGACAGCCGAATCAGCCCCAGCATTTT. The rearrangement uses TRBV18 and TRBJ1-5; a weak D match, TRBD1 (6 bases). The V end lost 3 bases, the J end lost 4 bases, and 10 bases lay between the germline ends. Germline loops: CDR1 KGHSH, CDR2 LQKENI. The CDR3 has 14 residues.

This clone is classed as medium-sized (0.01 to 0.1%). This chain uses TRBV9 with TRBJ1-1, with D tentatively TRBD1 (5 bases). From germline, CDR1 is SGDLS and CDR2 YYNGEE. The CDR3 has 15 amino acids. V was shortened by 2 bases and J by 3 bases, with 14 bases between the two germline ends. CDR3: CASSVTGGLDTEAFF. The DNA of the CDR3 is TGTGCCAGCAGCGTTACCGGGGGTTTGGACACTGAAGCTTTCTTT.